A single sample gave rise to the 20 T cell receptor beta chains below, sequenced in a study of T cell changes during pregnancy in multiple sclerosis (dated by TCRdb to the late 2010s). Library preparation was by the immunoSEQ multiplex PCR assay. TCRdb holds this immuneACCESS table with in-frame rearrangements only. Some clones are missing; in checked studies, unresolved V genes explain under half, and the rest has no known cause. The sample yields around 70,000 clones; 75% to 95% were counted once. The ten biggest clones cover 0.65% to 0.9% of the sample. Here the sequenced sample was peripheral blood, taken in the second trimester of pregnancy. These receptors were obtained from a female donor with multiple sclerosis, enrolled in a pregnancy study.

The chain employs TRBV14 and TRBJ2-1, with 10 bases that match TRBD1. From germline, CDR1 is SGHDN and CDR2 FVKESK. Trimming cost V 4 bases and J 0 bases; bases outside gene matches: 3. The CDR3 covers 16 residues. CDR3 nucleotides: TGTGCCAGCAGCCTTCGGACAGGGGGCTCCTACAATGAGCAGTTCTTC. Protein: CASSLRTGGSYNEQFF.

The chain uses TRBV9 and TRBJ2-4; D is uncertain. Germline CDR1 and CDR2: SGDLS and YYNGEE. The CDR3 is made up of 15 amino acids. The V and J ends lost 4 bases and 4 bases respectively, with 15 bases between them. The DNA of the CDR3 is TGTGCCAGCAGCTCCATGACTTACGGGAAAAACATTCAGTACTTC. This translates into CASSSMTYGKNIQYF. Looking up the rest from reference TRBV9 and TRBJ2-4 gives the full variable domain: DSGVTQTPKHLITATGQRVTLRCSPRSGDLSVYWYQQSLDQGLQFLIQYYNGEERAKGNILERFSAQQFPDLHSELNLSSLELGDSALYFCASSSMTYGKNIQYFGAGTRLSVL.

This chain uses TRBV5-1 with TRBJ2-3; TRBD1 matches at 7 bases. J was trimmed by 2 bases and V by 6 bases; bases with no gene match: 6. The germline V gene encodes CDR1 SGHRS and CDR2 YFSETQ. CDR3 length: 14 residues. The CDR3 protein is CASNRGEFTDTQYF. CDR3 DNA: TGCGCCAGCAACAGGGGAGAATTCACAGATACGCAGTATTTT.

The rearrangement joins TRBV4-2 to TRBJ2-3; 8 bases match TRBD2. The germline V gene has CDR1 LGHNA and CDR2 YNFKEQ. V dropped 0 bases and J dropped 5; count of bases not matched to a gene: 10. There are 17 residues in the CDR3. CDR3 amino acids: CASSQDPRGGRVDTQYF. CDR3 DNA sequence: TGTGCCAGCAGCCAAGATCCCCGGGGGGGCCGGGTAGATACGCAGTATTTT.

The genes are TRBV7-9 and TRBJ1-2; 7 bases align to TRBD1. CDR3 size: 13 residues. Germline CDR1 and CDR2: SEHNR and FQNEAQ (reference sequence). Trimming cost V 8 bases and J 2 bases; bases outside gene matches: 5. The CDR3 loop reads CASSGQLNYGYTF. CDR3 bases: TGTGCCAGCTCGGGACAGCTCAACTATGGCTACACCTTC.

The rearrangement links TRBV19 to TRBJ1-3; D not certain. Germline V gene data show CDR1 as LNHDA and CDR2 as SQIVND (reference sequence). The CDR3 covers 15 residues. The ends were cut back, 4 bases at V and 4 bases at J, with 14 bases in the middle. Written as DNA, the CDR3 is TGTGCCAGTAGTACCCCCATCGGGGTCGGAAACACCATATATTTT. Translated: CASSTPIGVGNTIYF.

The sample holds one count of this clone. The V gene is TRBV6-1, the J gene TRBJ1-2; the D gene is possibly TRBD1 (6 bases). V was pared by 10 bases and J by 7 bases, with 13 bases between. The CDR3 consists of 11 residues. Per germline, CDR1 MNHNS and CDR2 SASEGT. The CDR3 bases are TGTGCCACCTTGGACAGTCCTGGCTACACCTTC. It is translated as CATLDSPGYTF.

The rearrangement links TRBV10-3 to TRBJ1-2, with 10 bases that match TRBD1. Germline lookup yields CDR1 ENHRY and CDR2 SYGVKD. The CDR3 spans 14 residues. The V and J ends lost 6 bases and 5 bases, in that order; junction bases with no gene match: 6. Here the CDR3 reads CAISGGTGVYGYTF. CDR3 sequence (DNA): TGTGCCATCAGCGGGGGGACAGGGGTATATGGCTACACCTTC.

The chain uses TRBV7-2 and TRBJ2-1; D not resolved. This CDR3 is 14 amino acids long. V was pared by 0 bases and J by 7 bases, with 10 bases between. The germline V gene has CDR1 SGHTA and CDR2 FQGNSA. CDR3 residues: CASSLAYHENEQFF. The CDR3 nucleotides read TGTGCCAGCAGCTTAGCTTACCACGAGAATGAGCAGTTCTTC.

This clone was detected only once. The rearrangement joins TRBV29-1 to TRBJ2-5, with 10 nucleotides matching TRBD1. The CDR3 loop spans 12 amino acids. The germline V gene has CDR1 SQVTM and CDR2 ANQGSEA. Trimming took 4 bases from V and 4 from J; bases not matched to a gene: 0. The CDR3 nucleotides read TGCAGCGTTGGGACAGGGGGAGAGACCCAGTACTTC. Protein product: CSVGTGGETQYF.

The chain is built from TRBV28 and TRBJ1-1; TRBD1 aligns across 7 bases. V gave up 4 bases and J gave up 2 bases; unmatched junction bases: 7. Germline V gene data show CDR1 as MDHEN and CDR2 as SYDVKM. The CDR3 consists of 15 residues. CDR3 nucleotide sequence: TGTGCCAGCAGTTGGTTAGGACAGGCCAACACTGAAGCTTTCTTT. Translating it yields CASSWLGQANTEAFF.

This rearrangement joins TRBV4-1 to TRBJ1-5; possible D gene TRBD1, 5 bases. Trimming removed 3 bases at V and 4 bases at J, with 13 bases between. CDR1 and CDR2 (germline): MGHRA, YSYEKL. This CDR3 spans 15 amino acids. CDR3 sequence: CASSHVGHTNQPQHF. Here the CDR3 DNA reads TGCGCCAGCAGCCACGTCGGACACACTAATCAGCCCCAGCATTTT.

This rearrangement joins TRBV4-3 to TRBJ1-2, with 9 bases that match TRBD1. The CDR3 runs to 15 residues. Unmatched junction bases numbered 6, after V lost 1 base and J lost 6 bases. Germline CDR1 LGHNA, CDR2 YSLEER. Here the CDR3 reads CASSQGTGGADGYTF. The CDR3 DNA is TGCGCCAGCAGCCAAGGAACAGGGGGCGCGGATGGCTACACCTTC.

The CDR3 DNA is TGTGCCAGCAGCTTACGACAGGGGGGGTACGAGCAGTACTTC. As protein: CASSLRQGGYEQYF. V gene TRBV7-6 combines with J gene TRBJ2-7; 9 nucleotides align to TRBD1. There are 14 residues in the CDR3. Germline V gene sequence: CDR1 SGHVS, CDR2 FNYEAQ. Trimming at V came to 2 bases and at J to 4 bases, leaving 3 bases not matched to a gene.

The V gene is TRBV11-1, the J gene TRBJ2-2; unclear D gene. This CDR3 is 12 amino acids long. Trimming removed 8 bases from V and 8 bases from J, with 12 bases in between. Per the germline V gene, CDR1 is SGHAT and CDR2 is FQDESV (reference sequence). The DNA of the CDR3 is TGTGCCAGCGCCCCACTCGGGGGGGAGCTGTTTTTT. Its translation is CASAPLGGELFF.

This sequence joins TRBV5-1 and TRBJ2-7; D remains unclear. This CDR3 has 14 amino acids. Per the germline V gene, CDR1 is SGHRS and CDR2 is YFSETQ. V dropped 2 bases and J dropped 6 bases, with 15 bases sitting between them. CDR3 loop: CASSLNSVVVEQYF. Here the CDR3 DNA reads TGCGCCAGCAGCTTAAATTCAGTGGTCGTCGAGCAGTACTTC.

The chain carries TRBV4-2 and TRBJ1-2; D gene unclear. Trimming left V 8 bases short and J 4 bases short, with 26 bases between. The CDR3 consists of 17 residues. The germline CDR1 and CDR2 sequences are LGHNA and YNFKEQ. In DNA, the CDR3 is TGTGCCAGCGCCCTGGAGGGTGCCCTTTCGCAAGTCTATGGCTACACCTTC. Translation gives CASALEGALSQVYGYTF.

This clone is a singleton in its sample. The chain recombines TRBV7-3 with TRBJ1-1, with D maybe TRBD1 (5 bases). This CDR3 comprises 16 residues. V was pared by 5 bases and J by 4 bases, with 20 bases between. The germline V gene encodes CDR1 SGHTA and CDR2 FQGTGA. CDR3 amino acids: CASSPRDQGLATEAFF. CDR3 nucleotide sequence: TGTGCCAGCAGCCCCAGAGACCAGGGTCTGGCCACTGAAGCTTTCTTT.

The chain uses TRBV7-8 and TRBJ1-2; tentatively, D is TRBD1 (5 bases). This CDR3 is built from 13 residues. V gave up 8 bases and J gave up 3 bases, with 13 bases separating them. CDR1 is SGHVS and CDR2 is FQNEAQ in the germline V gene. The chain's CDR3 is CASGKGDYYGYTF. The CDR3 DNA reads as TGTGCCAGCGGGAAAGGGGATTACTATGGCTACACCTTC.

The rearrangement links TRBV19 to TRBJ1-6; D gene uncertain. The ends were cut back, 6 bases at V and 1 base at J, with 16 bases in the middle. Germline CDR1 is LNHDA and CDR2 is SQIVND (reference sequence). The CDR3 extends over 17 amino acids. CDR3 DNA: TGTGCCAGTAGAGGCGGTAGGAAGGTGTCCTATAATTCACCCCTCCACTTT. It translates to CASRGGRKVSYNSPLHF.